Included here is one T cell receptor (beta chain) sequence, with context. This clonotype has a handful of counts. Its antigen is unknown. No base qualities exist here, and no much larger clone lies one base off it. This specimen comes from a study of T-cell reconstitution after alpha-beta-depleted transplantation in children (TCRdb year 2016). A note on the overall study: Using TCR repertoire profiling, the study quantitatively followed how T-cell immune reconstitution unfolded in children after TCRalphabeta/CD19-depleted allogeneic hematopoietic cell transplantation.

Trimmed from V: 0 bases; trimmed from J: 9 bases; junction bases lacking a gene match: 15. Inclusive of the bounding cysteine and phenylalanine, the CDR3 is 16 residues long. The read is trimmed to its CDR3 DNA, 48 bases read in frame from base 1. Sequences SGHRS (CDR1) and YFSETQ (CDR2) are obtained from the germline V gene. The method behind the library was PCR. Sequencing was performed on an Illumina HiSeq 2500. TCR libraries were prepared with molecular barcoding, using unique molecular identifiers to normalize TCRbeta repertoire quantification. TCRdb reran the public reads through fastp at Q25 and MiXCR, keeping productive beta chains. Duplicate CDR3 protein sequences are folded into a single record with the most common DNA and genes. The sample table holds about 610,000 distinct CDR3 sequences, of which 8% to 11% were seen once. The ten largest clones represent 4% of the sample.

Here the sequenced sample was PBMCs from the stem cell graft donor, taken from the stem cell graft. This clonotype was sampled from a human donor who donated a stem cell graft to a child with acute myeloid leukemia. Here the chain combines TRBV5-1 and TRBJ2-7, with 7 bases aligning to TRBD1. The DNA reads TGCGCCAGCAGCTTGGCCCCTGACAGGGCCCTTACGGCGCAGTACTTC. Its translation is CASSLAPDRALTAQYF.